This T cell receptor (beta chain) was sequenced for a study of cytomegalovirus exposure and HLA in healthy donors. Assay used: immunoSEQ multiplex PCR; TCRdb lists only in-frame clones, some missing. The sample shows about 38,000 clones, 85% to 95% of them seen only once. As regards this clone: Its matching antigen is unknown.

Germline V gene data show CDR1 as SGHTA and CDR2 as FQGTGA. V dropped 4 bases and J dropped 5 bases, with 15 bases sitting between them. The CDR3 has 15 residues. Study results and limitations: The study designated fewer than 200 TCR beta chains cytomegalovirus-associated. A subsequent analysis found that TCR clusters from the first cohort also tended to co-occur in the 120 or so validation repertoires, with approximately 95% of cluster scores above 0.

Source material: PBMCs. The chain recombines TRBV7-3 with TRBJ2-1; D might be TRBD2 (7 bases). This clonotype was obtained from a man between 18 and 29 years old in good health and CMV-seronegative. This chain's CDR3 is CASSSAGQSNNEQFF. CDR3 coding DNA: TGTGCCAGCAGCTCAGCGGGACAAAGTAACAATGAGCAGTTCTTC.